The entry that follows covers one T cell receptor (beta chain) sequence. Its antigen is unknown. Per germline, CDR1 SGDLS and CDR2 YYNGEE. V shed 1 base and J shed 5 bases, with 3 bases lying between them. CDR3 length: 12 amino acids. This record comes from a study of T-cell reconstitution after alpha-beta-depleted transplantation in children. Findings and caveats of the study: About two months after transplant, alpha-beta T cells reportedly came from several hundred expanded graft clones.

Unique molecular identifiers were built into the TCRbeta library. TCRdb passed the PCR reads through MiXCR, listing each CDR3 protein once. Here the sample spans about 870,000 distinct CDR3 sequences, 15% to 20% being singletons. The specimen comprised PBMCs, mostly from graft donor cells, sampled 360 days after TCRalphabeta/CD19-depleted stem cell transplant. The clonotype originates from a male patient younger than 18 who had a stem cell transplant for acute lymphoblastic leukemia, so the T cells may come from the graft donor. This rearrangement joins TRBV9 to TRBJ2-2, with unresolved D. The CDR3: CASSVMTGELFF. CDR3 coding DNA: TGTGCCAGCAGCGTAATGACCGGGGAGCTGTTTTTT.